Listed here are 4 T cell receptor beta chains from one sample, sequenced in a study of T cell changes during pregnancy in multiple sclerosis. TCRdb's copy holds only in-frame clones and misses some; the assay was immunoSEQ multiplex PCR. The data show more than 35,000 clones, with 75% to 95% seen just once and about 9.8% held by the top ten. The sample in question was CD8+ T cells from peripheral blood mononuclear cells, obtained after pregnancy. These receptors all come from a female donor with multiple sclerosis, enrolled in a pregnancy study.

The rearrangement uses TRBV6-5 and TRBJ2-3; D is undetermined. This CDR3 spans 16 amino acids. Germline CDR1 and CDR2: MNHEY and SVGAGI. V was pared by 3 bases and J by 4 bases, with 17 bases between. CDR3 DNA: TGTGCCAGCAGTTATGAGGCCGATGTAGGTGCAGATACGCAGTATTTT. Encoded protein: CASSYEADVGADTQYF.

This sequence joins TRBV19 and TRBJ1-5; D is uncertain. V lost 0 bases and J lost 3, with 12 bases in between. The CDR3 runs to 16 residues. Germline V gene lookup returns CDR1 LNHDA and CDR2 SQIVND (reference sequence). The CDR3 sequence is CASSIDLSMYNQPQHF. The CDR3 DNA reads as TGTGCCAGTAGTATAGATCTATCGATGTACAATCAGCCCCAGCATTTT.

The chain recombines TRBV5-5 with TRBJ2-2; 8 bases map to TRBD1. The CDR3 runs 17 residues. Losses at the gene ends were 2 bases for V and 3 bases for J; bases not matched to a gene: 9. Germline-derived CDR1 and CDR2 are SGHKS and YYEKEE (reference sequence). CDR3 amino acids: CASSLSRTGSDTGELFF. The DNA of the CDR3 is TGTGCCAGCAGCTTATCGAGGACAGGGTCGGACACCGGGGAGCTGTTTTTT.

The chain links TRBV30 to TRBJ2-7, with 10 bases that match TRBD2. V lost 0 bases and J lost 2; bases outside the gene matches: 7. The CDR3 covers 16 residues. Per germline, CDR1 GTSNPN and CDR2 SVGIG (reference sequence). In DNA, the CDR3 is TGTGCCTGGAGTGTAGGGCTAGCGGGAGACCCCTACGAGCAGTACTTC. Its translation is CAWSVGLAGDPYEQYF. The variable domain in full, with the rest retrieved from reference TRBV30 and TRBJ2-7, is SQTIHQWPATLVQPVGSPLSLECTVEGTSNPNLYWYRQAAGRGLQLLFYSVGIGQISSEVPQNLSASRPQDRQFILSSKKLLLSDSGFYLCAWSVGLAGDPYEQYFGPGTRLTVT.